Following are 10 T cell receptor beta chains from one sample sequenced in a study of a mutant IDH1 vaccine in newly diagnosed glioma. No antigen has been assigned to these receptors. Produced via immunoSEQ multiplex PCR; TCRdb's table is partial and in-frame only. This sample has some 46,000 clones, with roughly 92% found just once. Time point specified: week 35, safety follow-up. Topical imiquimod was applied with each vaccine dose, which held 300 ug of mutant IDH1 20-mer peptide. This specimen was PBMCs, taken from a glioma patient whose treatment included an IDH1 peptide vaccine. The source of these receptors is a man aged 45 to 65 with glioma.

The genes are TRBV9 and TRBJ1-1; 7 bases line up with TRBD1. Germline trimming cut 5 bases from V and 3 bases from J; bases unmatched to any gene: 4. In germline, CDR1 is SGDLS, CDR2 YYNGEE. The length of the CDR3 is 13 residues. The CDR3 DNA follows: TGTGCCAGCAGTTCAGGGGGTGACACTGAAGCTTTCTTT. This gives the protein CASSSGGDTEAFF.

This chain uses TRBV5-1 with TRBJ2-7, with D perhaps TRBD1 or TRBD2 (5 bases each). The V gene lost 1 base and the J gene lost 5 bases, with 16 bases spanning the gap. CDR1 is SGHRS, CDR2 YFSETQ, per germline. The CDR3 covers 15 residues. The CDR3 protein is CASSLPGAGKDEQYF. Written as DNA, the CDR3 is TGCGCCAGCAGCTTGCCCGGGGCCGGGAAGGACGAGCAGTACTTC.

This sequence joins TRBV9 and TRBJ2-1; 8 bases match TRBD2. CDR1 and CDR2 (germline): SGDLS, YYNGEE. V lost 0 bases to trimming and J lost 8 bases; unmatched junction nucleotides: 10. The CDR3 runs 16 residues. The CDR3 DNA reads as TGTGCCAGCAGCGTAGTAAGCGGGAGTGAATCTCATGAGCAGTTCTTC. It encodes CASSVVSGSESHEQFF.

The CDR3 bases are TGTGCCAGCGCCCGCGTGGACCCCTTGGGCACCATATATTTT. Protein product: CASARVDPLGTIYF. The chain uses TRBV11-2 and TRBJ1-3; D not resolved. V lost 8 bases and J 9 bases, leaving 20 bases between the germline ends. Germline CDR1 reads SGHAT; CDR2 reads FQNNGV. The CDR3 runs to 14 residues.

This clone was counted only a few times. J is TRBJ1-1 and V is TRBV11-3, with 7 bases aligning to TRBD1. This CDR3 contains 14 residues. Losses at the gene ends were 5 bases for V and 1 base for J; bases not matched to a gene: 4. CDR1 is SGHNT and CDR2 is YENEEA in the germline V gene. The CDR3 protein is CASSPGTENTEAFF. The CDR3 DNA reads TGTGCCAGCAGCCCCGGGACAGAGAACACTGAAGCTTTCTTT.

The rearrangement uses TRBV5-8 and TRBJ1-2; TRBD1 agrees at 7 bases. Germline V gene sequence: CDR1 SGHTS, CDR2 YDEGEE. Germline trimming cut 0 bases from V and 4 bases from J; bases unmatched to any gene: 6. The CDR3 spans 15 residues. The CDR3 DNA reads TGTGCCAGCAGCTTGGGACAGGGTGGTGGCTATGGCTACACCTTC. Translated, it gives CASSLGQGGGYGYTF.

This clone was seen only once. The J gene is TRBJ1-1, the V gene TRBV6-5, with D perhaps TRBD1 (6 bases). The CDR3 runs 15 residues. Germline assignment: CDR1 MNHEY and CDR2 SVGAGI. The V end lost 7 bases, the J end lost 0 bases, and 15 bases lay between the germline ends. The CDR3 region has the DNA TGTGCCAGCAACATCGACAGGTCCCTGAACACTGAAGCTTTCTTT. Protein product: CASNIDRSLNTEAFF.

The V and J genes are TRBV10-3 and TRBJ2-1; 9 nucleotides agree with TRBD1. Germline trimming cut 5 bases from V and 8 bases from J; bases unmatched to any gene: 10. Germline-derived CDR1 and CDR2 are ENHRY and SYGVKD. CDR3 length equals 15 residues. The CDR3 sequence is CAISTGTGFLDEQFF. CDR3 nucleotides: TGTGCCATCAGTACCGGGACAGGGTTTTTGGATGAGCAGTTCTTC.

The chain recombines TRBV6-4 with TRBJ1-6, with D possibly TRBD1 on 6 matching bases. Trimming pared 6 bases from V and 0 bases from J, leaving 15 bases between. The CDR3 consists of 17 residues. The germline gives CDR1 MRHNA, CDR2 SNTAGT. This chain's CDR3 is CASRRTGSSSYNSPLHF. The CDR3 DNA reads as TGTGCCAGCAGGAGAACAGGGAGTAGCTCCTATAATTCACCCCTCCACTTT.

The CDR3 coding sequence is TGTGCCAGCAGTGAAAGAAGTGGGGGCTCTGGAAACACCATATATTTT. As protein: CASSERSGGSGNTIYF. The J gene is TRBJ1-3, the V gene TRBV2; a possible D gene is TRBD1 (5 bases). The CDR3 runs 16 residues. CDR1 is SNHLY and CDR2 is FYNNEI in the germline V gene. Trimming left V 2 bases short and J 0 bases short, with 11 bases between.